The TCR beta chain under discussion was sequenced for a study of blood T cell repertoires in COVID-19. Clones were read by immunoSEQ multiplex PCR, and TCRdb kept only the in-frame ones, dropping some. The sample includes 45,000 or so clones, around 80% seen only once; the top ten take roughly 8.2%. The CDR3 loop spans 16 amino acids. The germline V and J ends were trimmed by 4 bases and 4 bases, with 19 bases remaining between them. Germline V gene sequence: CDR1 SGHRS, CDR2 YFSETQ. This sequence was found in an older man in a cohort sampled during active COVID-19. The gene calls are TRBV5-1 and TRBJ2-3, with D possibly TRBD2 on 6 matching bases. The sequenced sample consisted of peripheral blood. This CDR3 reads CASSSSGEGGADTQYF. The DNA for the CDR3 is TGCGCCAGCAGCAGCTCGGGAGAAGGAGGGGCAGATACGCAGTATTTT. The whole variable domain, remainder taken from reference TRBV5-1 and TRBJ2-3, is KAGVTQTPRYLIKTRGQQVTLSCSPISGHRSVSWYQQTPGQGLQFLFEYFSETQRNKGNFPGRFSGRQFSNSRSEMNVSTLELGDSALYLCASSSSGEGGADTQYFGPGTRLTVL.